The T cell receptor (beta chain) under discussion was sequenced for a study of blood T cells in healthy people across ages. Of note for this clonotype: Its antigen is undetermined.

Study outcomes and limitations: PBMCs went unsorted, and a conclusive naive versus antigen-experienced comparison was therefore prevented.

A second 7 to 11 cycle PCR used barcoded and J-beta primers. Each cDNA molecule was tagged by a template-switch adaptor that had 12 random nucleotides. TCRdb reprocessed the 5' RACE reads with MiXCR, giving one entry per CDR3 protein. The table includes hundreds of thousands of distinct CDR3 sequences, roughly 21% detected once. The V gene's germline CDR1 is MNHEY and CDR2 SMNVEV (reference sequence). V was clipped by 3 bases and J by 4 bases; unmatched bases: 7. The CDR3 length is 15 residues. The sample was blood. This receptor was identified in a man in his 70s in good health. The chain is built from TRBV27 and TRBJ2-3; 7 bases agree with TRBD2. CDR3 in amino acids: CASSFGLAVSDTQYF. CDR3 nucleotide sequence: TGTGCCAGCAGTTTTGGGCTAGCGGTATCAGATACGCAGTATTTT.